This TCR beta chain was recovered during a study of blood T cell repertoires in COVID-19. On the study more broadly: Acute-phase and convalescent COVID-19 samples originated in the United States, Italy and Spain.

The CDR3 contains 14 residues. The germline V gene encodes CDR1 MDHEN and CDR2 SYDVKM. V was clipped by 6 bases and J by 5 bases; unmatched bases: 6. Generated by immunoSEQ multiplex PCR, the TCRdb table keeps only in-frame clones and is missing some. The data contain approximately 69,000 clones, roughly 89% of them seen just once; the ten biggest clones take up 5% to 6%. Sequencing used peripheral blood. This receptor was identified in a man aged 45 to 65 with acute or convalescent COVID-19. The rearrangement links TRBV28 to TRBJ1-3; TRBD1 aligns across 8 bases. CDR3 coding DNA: TGTGCCAGCAGCACCGGGACAGGCCGAAACACCATATATTTT. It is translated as CASSTGTGRNTIYF.